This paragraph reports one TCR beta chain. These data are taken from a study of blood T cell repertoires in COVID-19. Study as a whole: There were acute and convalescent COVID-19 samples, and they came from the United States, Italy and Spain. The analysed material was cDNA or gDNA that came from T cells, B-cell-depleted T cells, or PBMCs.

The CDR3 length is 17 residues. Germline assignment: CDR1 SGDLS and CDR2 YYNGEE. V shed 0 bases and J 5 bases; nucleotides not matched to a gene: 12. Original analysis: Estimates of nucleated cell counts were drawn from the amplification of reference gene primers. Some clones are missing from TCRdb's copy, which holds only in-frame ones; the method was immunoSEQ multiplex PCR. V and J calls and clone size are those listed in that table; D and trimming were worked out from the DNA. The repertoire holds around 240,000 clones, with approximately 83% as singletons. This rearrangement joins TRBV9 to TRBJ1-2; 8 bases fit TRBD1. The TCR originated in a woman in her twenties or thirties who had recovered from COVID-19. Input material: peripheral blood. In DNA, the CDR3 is TGTGCCAGCAGCGTAGGGGGGCAGGGGGCAAAACTGTATGGCTACACCTTC. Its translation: CASSVGGQGAKLYGYTF. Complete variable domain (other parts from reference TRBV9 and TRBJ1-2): DSGVTQTPKHLITATGQRVTLRCSPRSGDLSVYWYQQSLDQGLQFLIQYYNGEERAKGNILERFSAQQFPDLHSELNLSSLELGDSALYFCASSVGGQGAKLYGYTFGSGTRLTVV.